Listed below are T cell receptor beta chains from one sample, sequenced in a study of cytomegalovirus exposure and HLA in healthy donors. Libraries were prepared by immunoSEQ multiplex PCR; TCRdb keeps only in-frame clonotypes and omits some of them. The table includes roughly 140,000 clones, 75% to 85% detected once. The sample taken for sequencing was PBMCs. Source of these receptors: a woman between 40 and 55 years old in good health and CMV-seropositive. Each CDR3 is given with its conserved first and last residue. A D gene is named only where the DNA matches it firmly. Clone size is given for some rows only: seen once, a few or many times, or a class if the clone is expanded.

V gene: TRBV28; D gene: TRBD2; clone size: .; J gene: TRBJ2-2; CDR3 DNA: TGTGCCAGCAGTTCCTACGGGAGGGCCTCCACCGGGGAGCTGTTTTTT; CDR3 protein: CASSSYGRASTGELFF
V gene: TRBV5-4; D gene: .; clone size: .; J gene: TRBJ2-2; CDR3 DNA: TGTGCCAGCAGCTTAATTTCCGGTGCAGGCTTCACCGGGGAGCTGTTTTTT; CDR3 protein: CASSLISGAGFTGELFF
V gene: TRBV7-2; D gene: .; clone size: .; J gene: TRBJ2-7; CDR3 DNA: TGTGCCAGCAGCTCCCAAAGGGGCGAGCAGTACTTC; CDR3 protein: CASSSQRGEQYF
V gene: TRBV5-4; D gene: .; clone size: .; J gene: TRBJ2-5; CDR3 DNA: TGTGCCAGCAGTTGGGACTGGGGACAAGAGACCCAGTACTTC; CDR3 protein: CASSWDWGQETQYF
V gene: TRBV6-6; D gene: .; clone size: .; J gene: TRBJ2-7; CDR3 DNA: TGTGCCAGCTCACACCGGGACTCCTACGAGCAGTACTTC; CDR3 protein: CASSHRDSYEQYF
V gene: TRBV29-1; D gene: TRBD1; clone size: .; J gene: TRBJ1-1; CDR3 DNA: TGCAGCGTTGAAGCGGACAACAGGGGCACTGAAGCTTTCTTT; CDR3 protein: CSVEADNRGTEAFF
V gene: TRBV10-3; D gene: TRBD2; clone size: .; J gene: TRBJ2-7; CDR3 DNA: TGTGCCATCAGTGAGAAGAGCGGGAGTCCGTACGAGCAGTACTTC; CDR3 protein: CAISEKSGSPYEQYF
V gene: TRBV19; D gene: .; clone size: .; J gene: TRBJ1-1; CDR3 DNA: TGTGCCAGTAAAGCCGAAACTGAAGCTTTCTTT; CDR3 protein: CASKAETEAFF
V gene: TRBV25-1; D gene: TRBD2; clone size: .; J gene: TRBJ2-7; CDR3 DNA: TGTGCCAGCAGTGAGAGCGGGGACTACGAGCAGTACTTC; CDR3 protein: CASSESGDYEQYF
V gene: TRBV27; D gene: .; clone size: .; J gene: TRBJ2-3; CDR3 DNA: TGTGCCAGCAGTTTGGGCCTGCCCCCCCAAGATACGCAGTATTTT; CDR3 protein: CASSLGLPPQDTQYF
V gene: TRBV5-6; D gene: TRBD1; clone size: .; J gene: TRBJ1-1; CDR3 DNA: TGTGCCAGCAGCTTCGGACAGGTGGGGACTGAAGCTTTCTTT; CDR3 protein: CASSFGQVGTEAFF
V gene: TRBV28; D gene: .; clone size: .; J gene: TRBJ1-2; CDR3 DNA: TGTGCCAGCAGTTCCCCTGACAGCCTCTATGGCTACACCTTC; CDR3 protein: CASSSPDSLYGYTF
V gene: TRBV19; D gene: .; clone size: .; J gene: TRBJ1-1; CDR3 DNA: TGTGCCACCTACAGGGAGCAGGACACTGAAGCTTTCTTT; CDR3 protein: CATYREQDTEAFF
V gene: TRBV11-2; D gene: .; clone size: .; J gene: TRBJ1-2; CDR3 DNA: TGTGCCAGCAGCCCGCCCGGGGGTTCTTATGGCTACACCTTC; CDR3 protein: CASSPPGGSYGYTF
V gene: TRBV27; D gene: .; clone size: .; J gene: TRBJ1-2; CDR3 DNA: TGTGCCAGCAGACCAGGATTCCAATCTAACTATGGCTACACCTTC; CDR3 protein: CASRPGFQSNYGYTF
V gene: TRBV5-1; D gene: TRBD2; clone size: .; J gene: TRBJ2-3; CDR3 DNA: TGCGCCAGCAGCTTGGCGGGGGGAGCGGGGCGTACAGATACGCAGTATTTT; CDR3 protein: CASSLAGGAGRTDTQYF
V gene: TRBV15; D gene: TRBD1; clone size: .; J gene: TRBJ2-7; CDR3 DNA: TGTGCCACCAGCAGAGGGACAGGGCTGAGTGGGCAGTACTTC; CDR3 protein: CATSRGTGLSGQYF
V gene: TRBV6-5; D gene: .; clone size: .; J gene: TRBJ1-2; CDR3 DNA: TGTGCCAGCAGCAGGGAAAGTGGCTACACCTTC; CDR3 protein: CASSRESGYTF
V gene: TRBV18; D gene: .; clone size: .; J gene: TRBJ2-1; CDR3 DNA: TGTGCCAGCTCACCCATGGGAGGGGGGGGAATATTGAATGAGCAGTTCTTC; CDR3 protein: CASSPMGGGGILNEQFF
V gene: TRBV28; D gene: .; clone size: .; J gene: TRBJ2-5; CDR3 DNA: TGTGCCAGCAGCCTAGACCCTGCGCGGGTCTCAGAGACCCAGTACTTC; CDR3 protein: CASSLDPARVSETQYF
V gene: TRBV25-1; D gene: TRBD1; clone size: few; J gene: TRBJ2-2; CDR3 DNA: TGTGCCAGCAGTGGGGGACAGCCTAACACCGGGGAGCTGTTTTTT; CDR3 protein: CASSGGQPNTGELFF
V gene: TRBV5-1; D gene: .; clone size: once; J gene: TRBJ1-1; CDR3 DNA: TGCGCCAGCAGCCGACAGTTGAACACTGAAGCTTTCTTT; CDR3 protein: CASSRQLNTEAFF
V gene: TRBV27; D gene: TRBD2; clone size: .; J gene: TRBJ2-3; CDR3 DNA: TGTGCCAGCAGTTATATAGCGGGAAGCTCAGATACGCAGTATTTT; CDR3 protein: CASSYIAGSSDTQYF
V gene: TRBV7-9; D gene: TRBD1; clone size: few; J gene: TRBJ1-3; CDR3 DNA: TGTGCCAGCAGCCTGAGAAAACCGACAGGGTACTCTGGAAACACCATATATTTT; CDR3 protein: CASSLRKPTGYSGNTIYF
V gene: TRBV29-1; D gene: .; clone size: .; J gene: TRBJ1-5; CDR3 DNA: TGCAGCGTTGCGGGGAATAGCAATCAGCCCCAGCATTTT; CDR3 protein: CSVAGNSNQPQHF
V gene: TRBV2; D gene: .; clone size: .; J gene: TRBJ1-6; CDR3 DNA: TGTGCCAGCATGGACAGTAATTCACCCCTCCACTTT; CDR3 protein: CASMDSNSPLHF
V gene: TRBV5-1; D gene: .; clone size: .; J gene: TRBJ2-1; CDR3 DNA: TGCGCCAGCAGCTTGGTGCGGTACAATGAGCAGTTCTTC; CDR3 protein: CASSLVRYNEQFF
V gene: TRBV9; D gene: .; clone size: .; J gene: TRBJ2-2; CDR3 DNA: TGTGCCAGCGGAGCGACCGGGGAGCTGTTTTTT; CDR3 protein: CASGATGELFF
V gene: TRBV27; D gene: TRBD1; clone size: .; J gene: TRBJ1-2; CDR3 DNA: TGTGCCAGCAGTCGGCGAGAAGCGGGGACAGGGGGCCCTAGCTATGGCTACACCTTC; CDR3 protein: CASSRREAGTGGPSYGYTF
V gene: TRBV5-1; D gene: .; clone size: .; J gene: TRBJ1-1; CDR3 DNA: TGCGCCAGCAAGGTCGGGGACACTGAAGCTTTCTTT; CDR3 protein: CASKVGDTEAFF
V gene: TRBV5-1; D gene: .; clone size: .; J gene: TRBJ1-4; CDR3 DNA: TGCGCCAGCAGCTCGTCAGATTTCCCCAATGAAAAACTGTTTTTT; CDR3 protein: CASSSSDFPNEKLFF
V gene: TRBV6-5; D gene: TRBD1; clone size: .; J gene: TRBJ1-1; CDR3 DNA: TGTGCCAGCATTAAATACTCCAGGGGGCAGACTGAAGCTTTCTTT; CDR3 protein: CASIKYSRGQTEAFF
V gene: TRBV11-2; D gene: TRBD2; clone size: .; J gene: TRBJ2-1; CDR3 DNA: TGTGCCAGCAGCCCTCCCCCGGGACTAGGTACCAATGAGCAGTTCTTC; CDR3 protein: CASSPPPGLGTNEQFF
V gene: TRBV6-5; D gene: .; clone size: .; J gene: TRBJ1-5; CDR3 DNA: TGTGCCAGCAGTTACCGTGGGGGCCCCAATCAGCCCCAGCATTTT; CDR3 protein: CASSYRGGPNQPQHF
V gene: TRBV9; D gene: TRBD1; clone size: .; J gene: TRBJ2-2; CDR3 DNA: TGTGCCAGCAGCGTAACAGGGGGCACTACCGGGGAGCTGTTTTTT; CDR3 protein: CASSVTGGTTGELFF
V gene: TRBV7-6; D gene: TRBD1; clone size: few; J gene: TRBJ2-7; CDR3 DNA: TGTGCCAGCAGCCGCGGGACAGGGGCCTACGAGCAGTACTTC; CDR3 protein: CASSRGTGAYEQYF
V gene: TRBV5-1; D gene: .; clone size: .; J gene: TRBJ1-1; CDR3 DNA: TGCGCCAGCAGCGTGCGAGGAGCCATGAACACTGAAGCTTTCTTT; CDR3 protein: CASSVRGAMNTEAFF
V gene: TRBV27; D gene: TRBD1; clone size: .; J gene: TRBJ1-6; CDR3 DNA: TGTGCCAGCAGTCCAGGACAGGGGAAATACTATAATTCACCCCTCCACTTT; CDR3 protein: CASSPGQGKYYNSPLHF
V gene: TRBV7-2; D gene: .; clone size: .; J gene: TRBJ2-2; CDR3 DNA: TGTGCCAGCAGCTTAGTCAGGGGATACACCGGGGAGCTGTTTTTT; CDR3 protein: CASSLVRGYTGELFF
V gene: TRBV28; D gene: TRBD1; clone size: many; J gene: TRBJ1-4; CDR3 DNA: TGTGCCAGCAGTTCCGGGACAGTAAAAGAAAAACTGTTTTTT; CDR3 protein: CASSSGTVKEKLFF
V gene: TRBV6-6; D gene: TRBD2; clone size: .; J gene: TRBJ2-5; CDR3 DNA: TGTGCCAGCAGCCGTACAGCCGGCGGGGGGGAGACCCAGTACTTC; CDR3 protein: CASSRTAGGGETQYF
V gene: TRBV7-9; D gene: .; clone size: .; J gene: TRBJ1-5; CDR3 DNA: TGTGCCAGCAGCGCAGACAGTACTTATCAGCCCCAGCATTTT; CDR3 protein: CASSADSTYQPQHF
V gene: TRBV6-1; D gene: .; clone size: .; J gene: TRBJ1-5; CDR3 DNA: TGTGCCAGCAGTGAAGTGGCAGTCCAGCCCCAGCATTTT; CDR3 protein: CASSEVAVQPQHF
V gene: TRBV2; D gene: TRBD1; clone size: .; J gene: TRBJ2-7; CDR3 DNA: TGTGCCAGCAGTAAAAGGGGGCTGATCGAGCAGTACTTC; CDR3 protein: CASSKRGLIEQYF
V gene: TRBV5-1; D gene: TRBD2; clone size: once; J gene: TRBJ2-3; CDR3 DNA: TGCGCCAGCAGCTTGCTTACTAGCGGCAGCACAGATACGCAGTATTTT; CDR3 protein: CASSLLTSGSTDTQYF
V gene: TRBV6-5; D gene: .; clone size: few; J gene: TRBJ2-7; CDR3 DNA: TGTGCCAGCAGCCGAGGTAGTTTTGGCGAGCAGTACTTC; CDR3 protein: CASSRGSFGEQYF